This is a list of T cell receptor beta chains from one sample in a study of cytomegalovirus exposure and HLA in healthy donors. Clones were sequenced by immunoSEQ multiplex PCR, and TCRdb holds only the in-frame ones, with some missing. This sample has tens of thousands of clones, with roughly 88% found just once. Sequenced material: PBMCs. Receptors were obtained from a man between 25 and 39 years old in good health and CMV-seronegative. CDR3s include the opening cysteine and the closing phenylalanine or tryptophan. D genes are given only for firm matches. Some rows mark clone size as missing; the rest say once, few, many or name a class of expanded clone.

-	-	TRBV5-7	TRBJ1-2	TGTGCCAGCAGCTTACGGACAAGTTATGGCTACACCTTC	CASSLRTSYGYTF
-	-	TRBV29-1	TRBJ2-2	TGCAGCGTCTACCCAAGGGGTGCCGGGGAGCTGTTTTTT	CSVYPRGAGELFF
-	-	TRBV9	TRBJ2-7	TGTGCCAGCAGCCTAACCCCGGGGATCTACGAGCAGTACTTC	CASSLTPGIYEQYF
TRBD2	once	TRBV15	TRBJ2-3	TGTGCCACCAGCAGAGGGACTAGATCCACAGATACGCAGTATTTT	CATSRGTRSTDTQYF
-	-	TRBV2	TRBJ1-2	TGTGCCAGCAGTGAAATGGCAGCTAACTATGGCTACACCTTC	CASSEMAANYGYTF
-	-	TRBV29-1	TRBJ2-2	TGCAGCGTTGCAGTGACCGGGGAGCTGTTTTTT	CSVAVTGELFF
-	-	TRBV27	TRBJ1-2	TGTGCCAGCAGTCCCAACTACAGGGTCCATGGCTACACCTTC	CASSPNYRVHGYTF
-	few	TRBV15	TRBJ2-2	TGTGCCACCAGCAGAGATGTCGCGACCGGGGAGCTGTTTTTT	CATSRDVATGELFF
-	once	TRBV19	TRBJ1-4	TGTGCCAGTAGGGCCAATTCGGCCCTCAGAGGGGAAAAACTGTTTTTT	CASRANSALRGEKLFF
TRBD2	-	TRBV6-1	TRBJ2-1	TGTGCCAGCATCCAACTAGCGGGAGTTTACAATGAGCAGTTCTTC	CASIQLAGVYNEQFF
-	few	TRBV7-6	TRBJ1-1	TGTGCCAGCAGCTTACTAGCGGACACTGAAGCTTTCTTT	CASSLLADTEAFF
-	-	TRBV18	TRBJ2-1	TGTGCCAGCTCCAGGCTGAGGGACAAGCGCTCCTACAATGAGCAGTTCTTC	CASSRLRDKRSYNEQFF
TRBD1	-	TRBV29-1	TRBJ1-2	TGCAGCGTTGGAGACAGGGATGACCTATATGGCTACACCTTC	CSVGDRDDLYGYTF
-	-	TRBV5-1	TRBJ2-1	TGCGCCAGCAGTCTTCTAGGGGGAATAGAGCAGTTCTTC	CASSLLGGIEQFF
-	-	TRBV30	TRBJ1-3	TGTGCCTGGCGTTATTTCGGACTGCGAATCTCTGGAAACACCATATATTTT	CAWRYFGLRISGNTIYF
-	-	TRBV25-1	TRBJ2-1	TGTGCCAGCAGTGAATCTTCCCAGGTCTACAATGAGCAGTTCTTC	CASSESSQVYNEQFF
TRBD2	-	TRBV28	TRBJ2-1	TGTGCCAGCATTAGCGGGGGCACATACAATGAGCAGTTCTTC	CASISGGTYNEQFF
-	-	TRBV28	TRBJ2-5	TGTGCCAGCAGACAGGGTAACCAAGAGACCCAGTACTTC	CASRQGNQETQYF
TRBD1	-	TRBV6-4	TRBJ1-6	TGTGCCAGCAGTGACACAGGGGAAGGGAGAACCTCCTATAATTCACCCCTCCACTTT	CASSDTGEGRTSYNSPLHF
-	once	TRBV6-5	TRBJ1-5	TGTGCCAGCACCGAAAATAGGAGACAGCCCCAGCATTTT	CASTENRRQPQHF
-	-	TRBV7-7	TRBJ2-5	TGTGCTAGCAGCTTAGGGGTTATAGCTCGCGGTGAGACCCAGTACTTC	CASSLGVIARGETQYF
TRBD2	once	TRBV5-5	TRBJ2-7	TGTGCCAGCAGCTTTCGTCCGCGGTCCGGGACTAGATCCTACGAGCAGTACTTC	CASSFRPRSGTRSYEQYF
-	-	TRBV6-5	TRBJ1-2	TGTGCCAGCAGTTCAGGGGACCGAGGCTACACCTTC	CASSSGDRGYTF
-	once	TRBV6-5	TRBJ1-6	TGTGCCAGCAGAGACTCCGGGGACTCGTCACCCCTCCACTTT	CASRDSGDSSPLHF
-	-	TRBV6-6	TRBJ2-3	TGTGCCAGCAGTTGGCAGAGGGATACGCAGTATTTT	CASSWQRDTQYF
-	once	TRBV25-1	TRBJ1-1	TGTGCCAGCAGTGATGCAGGGAACACTGAAGCTTTCTTT	CASSDAGNTEAFF
-	-	TRBV11-2	TRBJ1-2	TGTGCCAGCAGCCATTACTATGGCTACACCTTC	CASSHYYGYTF
TRBD1	-	TRBV5-1	TRBJ1-3	TGCGCCAGCAGCCATGAAGGGACAGGGGGATTTGGAAACACCATATATTTT	CASSHEGTGGFGNTIYF
TRBD1	-	TRBV6-1	TRBJ1-2	TGTGCCAGCAGTGAAAGTTTGAACAGGGGAGGTTATGGCTACACCTTC	CASSESLNRGGYGYTF
TRBD2	-	TRBV10-2	TRBJ2-7	TGCGCCAGCAGACGGACTAGCGGGAGGGGTGGGGAGCAGTACTTC	CASRRTSGRGGEQYF
-	-	TRBV5-1	TRBJ2-7	TGCGCCAGCAGCTTGGGACTAGATACCTACGAGCAGTACTTC	CASSLGLDTYEQYF
-	-	TRBV7-8	TRBJ2-7	TGTGCCAGCAGCTCACCGACTAAGTCAAACGAGCAGTACTTC	CASSSPTKSNEQYF
-	-	TRBV19	TRBJ1-5	TGTGCCAGTAGTACCAGGGGAGATAATCAGCCCCAGCATTTT	CASSTRGDNQPQHF
TRBD1	-	TRBV6-5	TRBJ1-1	TGTGCCAGCGCTTCAACGGGACAGGGGAACACTGAAGCTTTCTTT	CASASTGQGNTEAFF
TRBD1	-	TRBV19	TRBJ2-1	TGTGCCAGTAGTACCCGACAGGGCAATGAGCAGTTCTTC	CASSTRQGNEQFF